Sequencing of this T cell receptor beta chain was carried out in a study of cytomegalovirus exposure and HLA in healthy donors. The germline CDR1 and CDR2 sequences are MDHEN and SYDVKM. The CDR3 runs to 12 residues. The V end was cut by 4 bases, the J end by 4 bases, with 7 bases between. Vbeta (60) and Jbeta (13) primers were used in the PCR. Original data processing: A later analysis tallied about 80 million unique TCR beta chains, around 9.9 million of them shared. The protocol was immunoSEQ multiplex PCR, while the TCRdb copy is restricted to in-frame clones and leaves out a portion. V and J calls and clone size are given by that table; D and trimming were obtained from the DNA. Among 85,000 to 130,000 clones listed, about 71% were seen once. This clone turned up a few times.

The sequencing sample was made of PBMCs. V is TRBV28 and J is TRBJ1-2; maybe TRBD1 (5 bases). This clonotype originated in a boy between 10 and 17 years old in good health and CMV-seronegative. CDR3 protein: CASSSGSYGYTF. CDR3 DNA sequence: TGTGCCAGCAGTTCAGGGTCCTATGGCTACACCTTC.